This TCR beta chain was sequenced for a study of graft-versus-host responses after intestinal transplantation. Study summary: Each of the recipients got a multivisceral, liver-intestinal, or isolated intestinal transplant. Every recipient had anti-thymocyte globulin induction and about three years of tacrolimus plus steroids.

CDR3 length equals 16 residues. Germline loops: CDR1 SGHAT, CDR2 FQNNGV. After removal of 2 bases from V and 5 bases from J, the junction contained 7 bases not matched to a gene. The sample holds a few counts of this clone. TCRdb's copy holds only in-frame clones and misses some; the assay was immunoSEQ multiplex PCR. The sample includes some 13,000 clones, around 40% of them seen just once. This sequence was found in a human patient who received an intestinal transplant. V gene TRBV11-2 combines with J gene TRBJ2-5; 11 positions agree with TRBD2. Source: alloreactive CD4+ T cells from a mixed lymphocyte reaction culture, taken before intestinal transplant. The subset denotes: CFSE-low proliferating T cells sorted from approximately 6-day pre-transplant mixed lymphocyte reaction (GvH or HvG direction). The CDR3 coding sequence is TGTGCCAGCAGCTTATTAGCGGGGGGGTTCGGGGAGACCCAGTACTTC. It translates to CASSLLAGGFGETQYF.